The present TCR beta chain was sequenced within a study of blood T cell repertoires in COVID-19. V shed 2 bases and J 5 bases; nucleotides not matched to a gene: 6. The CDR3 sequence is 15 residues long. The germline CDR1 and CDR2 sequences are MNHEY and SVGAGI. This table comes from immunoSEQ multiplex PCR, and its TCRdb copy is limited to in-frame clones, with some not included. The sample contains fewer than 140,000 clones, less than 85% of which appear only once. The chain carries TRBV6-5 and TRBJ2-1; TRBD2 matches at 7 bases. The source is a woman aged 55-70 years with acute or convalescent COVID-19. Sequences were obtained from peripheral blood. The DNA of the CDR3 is TGTGCCAGCAGTTACGGCCTAGCGGCCAACAATGAGCAGTTCTTC. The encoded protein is CASSYGLAANNEQFF.